The present T cell receptor (beta chain) was sequenced within a study of blood T cell repertoires in COVID-19. Clones were sequenced by immunoSEQ multiplex PCR, and TCRdb holds only the in-frame ones, with some missing. The sample has roughly 220,000 clones; 85% to 90% are singletons. The germline V and J ends were trimmed by 6 bases and 2 bases, with 11 bases remaining between them. The CDR3 is made up of 13 amino acids. From germline, CDR1 is MDHEN and CDR2 SYDVKM. The receptor was isolated from a woman aged 45 to 65 with acute COVID-19. The V call is TRBV28, the J call TRBJ2-7; no clear D. The sequencing input was PBMCs or T cells enriched from blood (not recorded which). CDR3 loop: CASSPPTAYEQYF. CDR3 sequence (DNA): TGTGCCAGCAGCCCCCCCACTGCCTACGAGCAGTACTTC.